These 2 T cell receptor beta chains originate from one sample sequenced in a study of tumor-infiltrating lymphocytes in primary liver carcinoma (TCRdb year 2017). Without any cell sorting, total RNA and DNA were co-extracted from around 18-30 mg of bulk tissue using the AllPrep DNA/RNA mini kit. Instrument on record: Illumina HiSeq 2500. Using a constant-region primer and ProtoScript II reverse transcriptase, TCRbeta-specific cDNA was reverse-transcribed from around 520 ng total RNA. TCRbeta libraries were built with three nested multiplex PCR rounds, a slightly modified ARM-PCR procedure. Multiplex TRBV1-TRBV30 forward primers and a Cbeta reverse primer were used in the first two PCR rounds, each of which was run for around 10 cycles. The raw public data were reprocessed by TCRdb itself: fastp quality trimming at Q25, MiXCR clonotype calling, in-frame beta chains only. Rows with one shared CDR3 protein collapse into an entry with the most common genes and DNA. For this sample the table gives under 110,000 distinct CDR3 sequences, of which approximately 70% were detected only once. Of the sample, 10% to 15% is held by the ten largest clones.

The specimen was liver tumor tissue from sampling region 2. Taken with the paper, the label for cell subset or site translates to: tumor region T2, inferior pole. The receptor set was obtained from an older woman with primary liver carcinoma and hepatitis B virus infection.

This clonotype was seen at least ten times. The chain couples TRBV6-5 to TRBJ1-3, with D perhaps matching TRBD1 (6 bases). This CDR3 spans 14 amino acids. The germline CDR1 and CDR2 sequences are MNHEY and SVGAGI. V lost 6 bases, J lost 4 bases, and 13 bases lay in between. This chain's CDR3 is CASRTRTGGNTIYF. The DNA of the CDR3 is TGTGCCAGCAGAACCCGAACAGGGGGAAACACCATATATTTT.

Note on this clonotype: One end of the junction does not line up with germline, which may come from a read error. CDR3: CTSSLPTGGASYEQYF. In nucleotides, the CDR3 is TGCACCAGCAGTCTCCCCACAGGGGGCGCGTCCTACGAACAGTACTTC. The chain uses TRBV10-2 and TRBJ2-7; 9 nucleotides align to TRBD1. The CDR3 consists of 16 residues. Germline V gene data show CDR1 as WSHSY and CDR2 as SAAADI.